The source of this TCR beta chain is a study of type 1 and type 2 diabetes patients. The wider study: Participants included type 1 and type 2 diabetes patients plus nondiabetic controls. Magnetic bead positive selection isolated CD4+ or CD8+ T cells from PBMCs. General study results and limits: Age and gender were not matched between study groups. Type 2 diabetes and control V and J usage correlated highly, around 0.97.

The CDR3 contains 15 residues. Germline CDR1 MNHEY, CDR2 SMNVEV (reference sequence). V lost 3 bases and J lost 7, with 19 bases in between. Genomic DNA was the PCR template. A primer set of 30 forward and 13 reverse primers amplified the CDR3. TCRdb ran MiXCR on the multiplex PCR reads and lists one entry per CDR3 protein. The sample lists 250,000 or so distinct CDR3 sequences, more than 40% occurring once. This clonotype showed up just a few times. Its specificity is not known. The rearrangement links TRBV27 to TRBJ2-7, with D possibly being TRBD1 or TRBD2 (5 bases each). This clonotype was sampled from a man aged 18 to 30 with type 2 diabetes. Sequenced: peripheral blood mononuclear cells (PBMCs). The CDR3: CASSFGTNGVREQYF. The CDR3 DNA is TGTGCCAGCAGTTTCGGGACCAACGGGGTGAGGGAGCAGTACTTC.